The next 14 T cell receptor beta chains were all read from a single sample in a study of human thymus T cells (TCRdb year 2020). Library preparation was by the immunoSEQ multiplex PCR assay. This immuneACCESS table, as held by TCRdb, lists in-frame sequences with V and J called but not all clones. Of the missing ones, under half trace to an unresolved V gene in checked studies; the others have no known cause. This sample lists approximately 71,000 clones; around 95% were detected once. Around 0.037% of the sample lies in the top ten. Thymus tissue was collected as surgical resects that were removed during corrective cardiac surgery. Sequencing used thymus tissue. The source of these receptors is a girl under three years old with a congenital heart defect but otherwise immunologically healthy.

The CDR3 here is CASTSRLATGELFF. The CDR3 bases are TGTGCCAGCACCAGCCGCTTGGCGACCGGGGAGCTGTTTTTT. The gene calls are TRBV27 and TRBJ2-2; D uncertain. Germline V gives CDR1 MNHEY, CDR2 SMNVEV (reference sequence). CDR3 length: 14 residues. Trimming left V 7 bases short and J 5 bases short, with 14 bases between.

V and J are TRBV6-1 and TRBJ2-2; the D gene is possibly TRBD1 (5 bases). CDR1 and CDR2 (germline): MNHNS, SASEGT. CDR3 size: 15 residues. Trimming cost V 5 bases and J 5 bases, with 15 bases left between them. The CDR3 nucleotides read TGTGCCAGCAGTACTCAGGGTTTTGTAACCGGGGAGCTGTTTTTT. Translated, it gives CASSTQGFVTGELFF.

The V and J genes are TRBV6-1 and TRBJ1-4; D is perhaps TRBD1 (6 bases). V dropped 5 bases and J dropped 7 bases, with 17 bases sitting between them. The V gene's germline CDR1 is MNHNS and CDR2 SASEGT. The CDR3 is 15 residues long. The CDR3 coding sequence is TGTGCCAGCAGTACCCCACCGGGGGCAGGTGAAAAACTGTTTTTT. Protein sequence: CASSTPPGAGEKLFF.

The chain joins TRBV5-1 to TRBJ2-2; D is possibly TRBD2 (5 bases). In germline, CDR1 is SGHRS, CDR2 YFSETQ. The V gene lost 4 bases and the J gene lost 3 bases, with 16 bases spanning the gap. This CDR3 spans 16 amino acids. In DNA, the CDR3 is TGCGCCAGCAGCACGGTTGGCCTCGGGGACACCGGGGAGCTGTTTTTT. Its protein is CASSTVGLGDTGELFF.

Notes on this clone: This CDR3 is missing its conserved last phenylalanine or tryptophan, likely due to a read error. The DNA is left out, because the CDR3 cannot be placed on it with certainty; the CDR3 is given as TCRdb lists it. The chain is built from TRBV9 and TRBJ2-6. From its first to its last residue, the CDR3 has 8 amino acids. In germline, CDR1 is SGDLS, CDR2 YYNGEE. The chain's CDR3 is CASREPGT.

The rearrangement uses TRBV19 and TRBJ2-1; 10 bases are a match to TRBD2. This CDR3 has 15 residues. Germline CDR1 and CDR2: LNHDA and SQIVND (reference sequence). Trimming cost V 8 bases and J 3 bases; bases outside gene matches: 7. In nucleotides, the CDR3 is TGTGCCAGTGCCCCTAGCGGGAGAAGCTACAATGAGCAGTTCTTC. It codes for CASAPSGRSYNEQFF.

The V and J genes are TRBV28 and TRBJ1-1; the D gene is possibly TRBD1 (6 bases). This CDR3 comprises 14 residues. Between the trimmed V and J ends, which lost 3 bases and 7 bases, there was a span of 15 bases. Per the germline V gene, CDR1 is MDHEN and CDR2 is SYDVKM. The CDR3: CASSLGPGRGEAFF. The CDR3 DNA reads as TGTGCCAGCAGTTTGGGTCCGGGCAGGGGTGAAGCTTTCTTT.

This CDR3 is CARNTGTSKNEQFF. The CDR3 nucleotides are TGTGCCAGAAATACCGGGACTTCGAAAAATGAGCAGTTCTTC. The chain joins TRBV21-1 to TRBJ2-1; the table names TRBD2, a call not compared with the DNA. TRBV21-1 is a pseudogene segment. The CDR3 covers 14 residues.

The CDR3 reads CAWSVLTVGRGDNEQFF. As DNA, the CDR3 is TGTGCCTGGAGTGTCCTGACCGTGGGCCGGGGTGACAATGAGCAGTTCTTC. The genes are TRBV30 and TRBJ2-1; TRBD2 is a possible D gene (5 bases). V gave up 0 bases and J gave up 5 bases, with 20 bases separating them. The CDR3 spans 17 residues. CDR1 and CDR2 from the germline V gene are GTSNPN and SVGIG (reference sequence).

The chain employs TRBV7-2 and TRBJ2-3; D gene ambiguous. V lost 2 bases and J lost 6, with 12 bases in between. The V gene's germline CDR1 is SGHTA and CDR2 FQGNSA. This CDR3 spans 14 amino acids. In nucleotides, the CDR3 is TGTGCCAGCAGCTTAATGGTCATGCCGGATACGCAGTATTTT. Protein sequence: CASSLMVMPDTQYF.

The chain is built from TRBV4-1 and TRBJ2-1; 7 bases are a match to TRBD1. CDR1 MGHRA and CDR2 YSYEKL come from the germline V gene. J lost 7 bases, V lost 1 base, and 4 bases had no gene match. The CDR3 consists of 14 residues. CDR3: CASSQVRGRNEQFF. CDR3 coding DNA: TGCGCCAGCAGCCAAGTTAGGGGGCGAAATGAGCAGTTCTTC.

The CDR3 bases are TGTGCCAGCAGCCCTCGAGCCCAAGAGACCCAGTACTTC. Its protein product is CASSPRAQETQYF. The rearrangement uses TRBV27 and TRBJ2-5; D gene unclear. Germline V gives CDR1 MNHEY, CDR2 SMNVEV (reference sequence). V was shortened by 6 bases and J by 1 base, with 9 bases between the two germline ends. The CDR3 runs 13 residues.

The chain recombines TRBV27 with TRBJ2-2, with 8 bases aligning to TRBD1. Germline assignment: CDR1 MNHEY and CDR2 SMNVEV (reference sequence). Trimming removed 1 base from V and 2 bases from J; junction bases left unmatched: 15. The CDR3 length is 20 residues. The CDR3, as DNA: TGTGCCAGCAGTTTATTTCCGCGAAGAGTGACAGGGGCTAACACCGGGGAGCTGTTTTTT. It encodes CASSLFPRRVTGANTGELFF.

The V and J genes are TRBV5-5 and TRBJ1-5, with no clear D. V gave up 1 base and J gave up 1 base, with 12 bases separating them. The length of the CDR3 is 16 residues. Germline lookup yields CDR1 SGHKS and CDR2 YYEKEE (reference sequence). CDR3 sequence: CASSLRPQWSNQPQHF. Here the CDR3 DNA reads TGTGCCAGCAGCTTGCGTCCCCAGTGGAGCAATCAGCCCCAGCATTTT.